A single TCR beta chain is shown here with its context. What it recognizes is unknown. This sample stems from a study of cytomegalovirus exposure and HLA in healthy donors. Study details: The same platform was used for the 120 validation repertoires and the 500 to 700 first-cohort repertoires, a later analysis reported.

Overall study results and limits: CMV antigen specificity was confirmed in vitro for a few CMV-associated chains.

The donors were in the approximately 130-subject validation cohort, distinct from the roughly 720-subject first cohort. Germline assignment: CDR1 SGHAT and CDR2 FQDESV (reference sequence). The CDR3 extends over 15 amino acids. Trimming left V 0 bases short and J 5 bases short, with 13 bases between. Sequenced by immunoSEQ multiplex PCR; TCRdb stores in-frame clones only, minus some. Of roughly 75,000 clones in the sample, 90% to 95% are singletons; the top ten hold around 2.1%. The sequenced material came from PBMCs. The chain employs TRBV11-1 and TRBJ2-5, with a tentative D call TRBD2 (6 bases). This clonotype originated in a woman between 18 and 29 years old in good health and CMV-seronegative. The CDR3 DNA reads as TGTGCCAGCAGCTTAGCGGTTCCCGGAGGGGAGACCCAGTACTTC. Amino acid sequence: CASSLAVPGGETQYF. The whole variable domain, filled in from reference TRBV11-1 and TRBJ2-5, reads EAEVAQSPRYKITEKSQAVAFWCDPISGHATLYWYRQILGQGPELLVQFQDESVVDDSQLPKDRFSAERLKGVDSTLKIQPAELGDSAMYLCASSLAVPGGETQYFGPGTRLLVL.